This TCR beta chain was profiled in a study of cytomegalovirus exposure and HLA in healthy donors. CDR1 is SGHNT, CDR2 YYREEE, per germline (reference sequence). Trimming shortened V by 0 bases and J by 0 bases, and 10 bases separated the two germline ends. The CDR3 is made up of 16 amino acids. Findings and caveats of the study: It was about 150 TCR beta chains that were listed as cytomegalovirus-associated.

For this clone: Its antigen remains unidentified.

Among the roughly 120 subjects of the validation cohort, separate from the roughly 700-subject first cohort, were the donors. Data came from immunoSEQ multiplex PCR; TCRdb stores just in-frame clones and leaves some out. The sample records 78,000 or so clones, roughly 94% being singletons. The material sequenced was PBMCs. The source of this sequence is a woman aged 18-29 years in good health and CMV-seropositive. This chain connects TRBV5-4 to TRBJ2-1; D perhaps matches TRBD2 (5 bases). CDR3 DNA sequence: TGTGCCAGCAGCTTGGCCGGGGAGAGCTCCTACAATGAGCAGTTCTTC. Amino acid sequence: CASSLAGESSYNEQFF. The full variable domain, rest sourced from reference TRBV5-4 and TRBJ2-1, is ETGVTQSPTHLIKTRGQQVTLRCSSQSGHNTVSWYQQALGQGPQFIFQYYREEENGRGNFPPRFSGLQFPNYSSELNVNALELDDSALYLCASSLAGESSYNEQFFGPGTRLTVL.